A selection of T cell receptor beta chains follows, all from one sample in a study of blood T cell repertoires in COVID-19. The table came from immunoSEQ multiplex PCR; TCRdb's copy has only in-frame clones and leaves some out. The sample includes some 250,000 clones, 70% to 90% of them seen just once. Sequenced material: PBMCs or T cells enriched from blood (not recorded which). The receptors derive from a middle-aged woman with acute COVID-19. Both conserved end residues are part of each CDR3. Each record gives: J gene, D gene, clone size, V gene, CDR3 DNA, CDR3 protein. A D gene is named only where the DNA matches it firmly. Some rows mark clone size as missing; the rest say once, few, many or name a class of expanded clone.

TRBJ2-1 TRBD2 NA TRBV10-1 TGCGCCAGCAGTGATGTTGTAGCGGGAGGGTGGAATGAGCAGTTCTTC CASSDVVAGGWNEQFF
TRBJ1-2 NA once TRBV3-1/TRBV3-2 TGTGCCAGCAGCCAAACTGCGGGGACTTATGGCTACACCTTC CASSQTAGTYGYTF
TRBJ2-7 TRBD2 NA TRBV9 TGTGCCAGCAGCGTAGCAGCGGGAGAAGGCTACGAGCAGTACTTC CASSVAAGEGYEQYF
TRBJ2-2 NA NA TRBV28 TGTGCCAGCAGGAATACAGGGTCCGGGGAGCTGTTTTTT CASRNTGSGELFF
TRBJ2-1 NA NA TRBV12-2 TGTGCAAGTCGCCCCAAACAGAGGGCCATGGAGTTCTTC CASRPKQRAMEFF
TRBJ2-7 TRBD2 NA TRBV19 TGTGCCAGTAGCCCGAGGGGTGGGAGGGAGTACTTC CASSPRGGREYF
TRBJ2-5 NA NA TRBV2 TGTGCCAGCAGTGCGGACAGTCAAGAGACCCAGTACTTC CASSADSQETQYF
TRBJ2-5 NA NA TRBV6-5 TGTGCCAGTTTTCGCGGGGCCAGCTCCGAGACCCAGTACTTC CASFRGASSETQYF
TRBJ1-4 TRBD1 NA TRBV2 TGTGCCAGCAGGGCCGGGACAGTTAATGAAAAACTGTTTTTT CASRAGTVNEKLFF
TRBJ2-7 TRBD1 NA TRBV4-1 TGCGCCAGCAGCCAAGACCGTAACAGGGGGCTATCCCTCTACGAGCAGTACTTC CASSQDRNRGLSLYEQYF
TRBJ1-6 TRBD1 NA TRBV30 TGTGCCTGGAGTGCCAGGACAGGGGAGGGATCACCCCTCCACTTT CAWSARTGEGSPLHF
TRBJ2-1 NA once TRBV29-1 TGCAGCGAGACCCGACAGGACCACTCCTACAATGAGCAGTTCTTC CSETRQDHSYNEQFF
TRBJ2-1 NA NA TRBV6-5 TGTGCCAGCCGCCGGGACTTCGAGGGTGAGCAGTTCTTC CASRRDFEGEQFF
TRBJ1-1 NA NA TRBV18 TGTGCCAGCCATATCGGGGATTCGCTTGAAGCTTTCTTT CASHIGDSLEAFF
TRBJ2-3 TRBD2 NA TRBV29-1 TGCAGCGTCCCCCTAGCGGGAGGGGCAGATACGCAGTATTTT CSVPLAGGADTQYF
TRBJ2-2 NA few TRBV7-9 TGTGCCAGCAGCCCTAGGAGGAGGAACACCGGGGAGCTGTTTTTT CASSPRRRNTGELFF
TRBJ2-3 NA NA TRBV5-1 TGCGCCAGCAGCTTGACCGCGGGACAGCCAGATACGCAGTATTTT CASSLTAGQPDTQYF
TRBJ1-1 TRBD1 NA TRBV11-3 TGTGCCAGCAGCTTAGATTGGGACAGAGGGCAAGGGGCTTTCTTT CASSLDWDRGQGAFF
TRBJ1-3 NA NA TRBV9 TGTGCCAGCAGCGTTAGCGGCGACTCTGGAAACACCATATATTTT CASSVSGDSGNTIYF
TRBJ1-1 NA NA TRBV5-1 TGCGCCAGCAGCCAATCAATATCCGGGGGGCTTCATACTGAAGCTTTCTTT CASSQSISGGLHTEAFF
TRBJ2-1 TRBD2 NA TRBV7-9 TGTGCCAGCAGCTTAGCGGCCAGCGGGAGATACAATGAGCAGTTCTTC CASSLAASGRYNEQFF
TRBJ2-1 NA NA TRBV5-1 TGCGCCAGCAGCCCTTTAGAGTGGCGGGGCAATGAGCAGTTCTTC CASSPLEWRGNEQFF
TRBJ2-7 NA NA TRBV5-1 TGCGCCAGCAGCTTGGCTGGACAGCTCTACGAGCAGTACTTC CASSLAGQLYEQYF
TRBJ1-2 TRBD1 NA TRBV4-1 TGCGCCAGCAGCCCGGACAGGGAGAGGTATGGCTACACCTTC CASSPDRERYGYTF
TRBJ2-1 NA NA TRBV27 TGTGCCAGCAGTTTATCCAGGGTGCCCTACAATGAGCAGTTCTTC CASSLSRVPYNEQFF
TRBJ1-2 NA NA TRBV7-2 TGTGCCAGCAGCTTTCTTCAGGACTTAGGGGGCTACACCTTC CASSFLQDLGGYTF
TRBJ2-1 NA NA TRBV27 TGTGCCAGCAGAAGGGGCGGCTCCTACAATGAGCAGTTCTTC CASRRGGSYNEQFF
TRBJ1-4 NA NA TRBV18 TGTGCCAGCTCACCACGTGACAGGACGTATGAAAAACTGTTTTTT CASSPRDRTYEKLFF
TRBJ2-5 NA NA TRBV7-9 TGTGCCAGCAGCTTAGAGGGGGGGAGAGGAGAGACCCAGTACTTC CASSLEGGRGETQYF